The clone carrying this TCR beta chain was counted many times. Its antigen is as yet unknown. This CDR3 spans 13 amino acids. CDR1 is SEHNR, CDR2 FQNEAQ, per germline (reference sequence). V shed 5 bases, J shed 4 bases, and the junction held 4 bases outside the gene matches. The lymph nodes were axillary draining lymph nodes from breast cancer patients. The data were taken from a study of breast tumors, draining lymph nodes, adjacent tissues. TCRdb reprocessed the multiplex PCR reads with MiXCR, giving one entry per CDR3 protein. The table includes about 220,000 distinct CDR3 sequences, around 34% detected once. General study results and limits: Luminal-like breast cancer showed significantly greater tumor-nontumor repertoire similarity than basal-like breast cancer did. Data fit most tumor T cells coming from lymph node, expanding in tumor. That most tumor T cells come from lymph nodes remained unproven. Tumor TCR diversity was below lymph nodes but above nontumor tissue.

This receptor was obtained from a female donor with breast cancer. Some clones in this sample may be carry-over from other donors' samples. The genes are TRBV7-9 and TRBJ1-2; 7 bases match TRBD1. Sequencing used axillary lymph node tissue. CDR3 amino acids: CASSQTGIYGYTF. The CDR3 nucleotides read TGTGCCAGCAGCCAGACAGGGATCTATGGCTACACCTTC. The full variable domain, in which reference TRBV7-9 and TRBJ1-2 provide the parts outside the CDR3, is DTGVSQNPRHKITKRGQNVTFRCDPISEHNRLYWYRQTLGQGPEFLTYFQNEAQLEKSRLLSDRFSAERPKGSFSTLEIQRTEQGDSAMYLCASSQTGIYGYTFGSGTRLTVV.